The text below deals with one T cell receptor beta chain. All the patients suffered relapse after autologous stem cell transplantation, and brentuximab vedotin exposure differed. These data belong to a study of PD-1 blockade in classical Hodgkin lymphoma. Germline assignment: CDR1 ENHRY and CDR2 SYGVKD. V lost 10 bases, J lost 6 bases, and 6 bases stayed unmatched. This CDR3 spans 12 amino acids. TCRdb's table, derived via immunoSEQ multiplex PCR, lists solely in-frame clones and lacks some. The sample yields about 40,000 clones, about 87% seen once. The starting material was peripheral blood mononuclear cells (PBMCs), obtained at baseline. This sequence originates from a human donor with classical Hodgkin lymphoma. The chain joins TRBV10-3 to TRBJ2-3, with TRBD1 matching 8 bases. CDR3 sequence: CATGDRTDTQYF. In DNA form, the CDR3 reads TGTGCCACCGGGGACAGGACCGATACGCAGTATTTT.